A selection of T cell receptor beta chains follows, all from one sample in a study of shared clonotypes between healthy human individuals. Method: immunoSEQ multiplex PCR; TCRdb's copy keeps in-frame clones and lacks some. The table has about 820,000 clones, almost 95% seen once. Sequencing was carried out using naive CD8+ T cells sorted from blood. The receptor set was obtained from a man in his thirties or forties in good health. Both conserved end residues are part of each CDR3. Fields, in order: CDR3 length, D gene, J gene, V gene, CDR3 protein. The D gene is left open where the match is weak.

>14|-|TRBJ2-7|TRBV27
CASRPGHLPYEQYF
>14|-|TRBJ2-7|TRBV27
CASSSSGPSYEQYF
>14|-|TRBJ2-1|TRBV14
CASSRTSTINEQFF
>10|-|TRBJ2-1|TRBV20-1
CSARFYEQFF
>14|-|TRBJ2-1|TRBV10-3
CAISEWGTPLGKFF
>14|-|TRBJ2-7|TRBV4-3
CASSQVADSYEQYF
>15|-|TRBJ1-2|TRBV10-2
CASTLGSPTSYGYTF
>15|-|TRBJ1-3|TRBV18
CASSTDRNSGNTIYF
>18|TRBD2|TRBJ2-2|TRBV28
CASSLGPIAGGTVGELFF
>16|-|TRBJ2-3|TRBV27
CASSPRQAFSTDTQYF
>14|TRBD1|TRBJ2-7|TRBV5-1
CASSLRQGAEEQYF
>21|TRBD1|TRBJ2-1|TRBV9
CASSTPEGDRGRSLCNNEQFF
>17|-|TRBJ2-6|TRBV5-1
CASSPRSVASGANVLTF
>18|-|TRBJ2-7|TRBV7-9
CASSLRWTGRSDSYEQYF
>16|TRBD2|TRBJ2-7|TRBV6-6
CASSYSLAVSSYEQYF
>16|-|TRBJ2-1|TRBV15
CATSRDRVLLYNEQFF
>14|-|TRBJ2-7|TRBV19
CASSMAGNPYEQYF
>15|-|TRBJ2-5|TRBV29-1
CSVEDSSRGVETQYF
>15|TRBD2|TRBJ2-5|TRBV2
CASRSGVAGQETQYF
>15|-|TRBJ1-2|TRBV9
CASSVALQGNYGYTF